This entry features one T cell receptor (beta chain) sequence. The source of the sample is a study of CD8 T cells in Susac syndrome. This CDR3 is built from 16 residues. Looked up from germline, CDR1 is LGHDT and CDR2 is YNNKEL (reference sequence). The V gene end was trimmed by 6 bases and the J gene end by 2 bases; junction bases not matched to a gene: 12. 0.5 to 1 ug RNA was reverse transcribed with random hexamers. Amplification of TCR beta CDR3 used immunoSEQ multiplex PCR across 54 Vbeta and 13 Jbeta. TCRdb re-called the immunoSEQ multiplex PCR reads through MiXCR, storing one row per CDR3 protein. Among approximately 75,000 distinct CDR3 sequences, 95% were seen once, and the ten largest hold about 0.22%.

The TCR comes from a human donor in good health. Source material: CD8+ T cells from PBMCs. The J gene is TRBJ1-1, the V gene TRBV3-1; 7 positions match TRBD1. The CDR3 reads CASRRTGAGINTEAFF. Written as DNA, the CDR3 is TGTGCCAGCAGGCGAACAGGGGCGGGGATCAACACTGAAGCTTTCTTT.